This entry lists 23 T cell receptor beta chains sequenced from one sample in a study of blood T cell repertoires in COVID-19. Only in-frame clones appear in the TCRdb table, and some are missing; sequencing was by immunoSEQ multiplex PCR. Found here are some 150,000 clones, just under 90% of them singletons; the top ten hold 8.5% to 9.5%. Sequencing was done on a sample of peripheral blood. Receptors originate from a woman aged 45 to 65 with active or convalescent COVID-19.

This clone came up a few times. The CDR3: CASSPGQGKAYEQYF. DNA of the CDR3: TGTGCCAGCAGCCCGGGACAGGGCAAAGCCTACGAGCAGTACTTC. V gene TRBV7-6 combines with J gene TRBJ2-7; 9 bases are a match to TRBD1. The trim removed 5 bases at V and 2 bases at J, leaving 7 bases unmatched. The CDR3 covers 15 residues. Germline V gives CDR1 SGHVS, CDR2 FNYEAQ.

This clone has just a few counts. The J gene is TRBJ2-7, the V gene TRBV28; 8 positions match TRBD1. Germline V CDR1 and CDR2: MDHEN, SYDVKM. The CDR3 runs to 14 residues. The ends lost 6 bases at V and 5 bases at J; junction bases unmatched: 9. The CDR3 coding sequence is TGTGCCAGCAGGGAATGGACAGGGAAGGACGAGCAGTACTTC. Translated: CASREWTGKDEQYF.

The chain carries TRBV11-2 and TRBJ2-1; perhaps TRBD2 as D (6 bases). CDR1 and CDR2 (germline): SGHAT, FQNNGV. The CDR3 sequence is 14 residues long. Trimming pared 1 base from V and 7 bases from J, leaving 11 bases between. CDR3 bases: TGTGCCAGCAGCTTAGGGAACCGGGGGAATGAGCAGTTCTTC. Its translation: CASSLGNRGNEQFF.

This clone was found once. This chain connects TRBV5-6 to TRBJ2-1; 15 bases align to TRBD2. The CDR3 totals 17 residues. The trim removed 1 base at V and 6 bases at J, leaving 5 bases unmatched. The germline gives CDR1 SGHDT, CDR2 YYEEEE. CDR3 bases: TGTGCCAGCAGCTTGTGGACTAGCGGGGGGGCCAGCAATGAGCAGTTCTTC. It encodes CASSLWTSGGASNEQFF.

The CDR3 coding sequence is TGTGCCAGCAGTCCCAAGGTTTCCGGGCTTCGCGGGAATGAGCAGTTCTTC. This gives the protein CASSPKVSGLRGNEQFF. This chain uses TRBV6-6 with TRBJ2-1; maybe TRBD2 (5 bases). The CDR3 has 17 amino acids. Germline loops: CDR1 MNHNY, CDR2 SVGAGI (reference sequence). The V end was cut by 5 bases, the J end by 7 bases, with 24 bases between.

This clone occurred once. The chain carries TRBV2 and TRBJ2-7; 8 bases line up with TRBD2. In germline, CDR1 is SNHLY, CDR2 FYNNEI. J lost 5 bases, V lost 7 bases, and 7 bases had no gene match. The CDR3 runs 13 residues. The CDR3 coding sequence is TGTGCCAGCATACAGCGGGAGTTCCACGAGCAGTACTTC. Amino acid sequence: CASIQREFHEQYF.

V and J are TRBV6-1 and TRBJ2-5, with no clear D. In germline, CDR1 is MNHNS, CDR2 SASEGT. V was shortened by 9 bases and J by 0 bases, with 8 bases between the two germline ends. The CDR3 length is 12 residues. CDR3 residues: CASGTYQETQYF. In DNA, the CDR3 is TGTGCCAGTGGTACATACCAAGAGACCCAGTACTTC.

This chain joins TRBV9 and TRBJ2-5, with TRBD1 as a possible D gene (7 bases). Germline values: CDR1 SGDLS, CDR2 YYNGEE. The germline V and J ends were trimmed by 4 bases and 5 bases, with 24 bases remaining between them. The CDR3 is made up of 17 amino acids. The CDR3 nucleotides are TGTGCCAGCAGCCCAGGGGGGAAGAGACAGAACATCGAGACCCAGTACTTC. Translated, it gives CASSPGGKRQNIETQYF. Full variable domain (rest looked up from reference TRBV9 and TRBJ2-5): DSGVTQTPKHLITATGQRVTLRCSPRSGDLSVYWYQQSLDQGLQFLIQYYNGEERAKGNILERFSAQQFPDLHSELNLSSLELGDSALYFCASSPGGKRQNIETQYFGPGTRLLVL.

This clone was observed a single time. The chain's CDR3 is CASSLVASDSYNSPLHF. CDR3 coding DNA: TGTGCCAGCAGCTTAGTGGCGAGCGACTCCTATAATTCACCCCTCCACTTT. This chain uses TRBV7-8 with TRBJ1-6; D is unclear. Germline CDR1 is SGHVS and CDR2 is FQNEAQ. There are 17 residues in the CDR3. V was shortened by 1 base and J by 0 bases, with 10 bases between the two germline ends.

The V gene is TRBV24-1, the J gene TRBJ1-2; D is possibly TRBD1 (5 bases). CDR3 length: 15 amino acids. V was shortened by 4 bases and J by 5 bases, with 16 bases between the two germline ends. Germline assignment: CDR1 KGHDR and CDR2 SFDVKD. The CDR3 sequence is CATSDSGKFGYGYTF. The DNA for the CDR3 is TGTGCCACCAGTGACTCAGGGAAATTCGGATATGGCTACACCTTC.

The J gene is TRBJ1-1, the V gene TRBV28, with D possibly TRBD1 on 6 matching bases. The CDR3 is 13 amino acids. CDR1 is MDHEN and CDR2 is SYDVKM in the germline V gene. Deletions cut 5 bases from V and 7 bases from J, with 14 bases between. The CDR3, as DNA: TGTGCCAGCAGTCCCCTCCCGACAGGTGAAGCTTTCTTT. It codes for CASSPLPTGEAFF.

The chain has TRBV10-3 and TRBJ2-5; TRBD2 might be the D (5 bases). Germline values: CDR1 ENHRY, CDR2 SYGVKD. The V end lost 3 bases, the J end lost 5 bases, and 10 bases lay between the germline ends. The CDR3 has 13 residues. CDR3 sequence: CAISDGQRETQYF. The DNA of the CDR3 is TGTGCCATCAGTGACGGGCAGCGGGAGACCCAGTACTTC.

Regarding this clone: The same CDR3 is also encoded by other DNA sequences in this sample. This sequence joins TRBV30 and TRBJ1-2; a possible D gene is TRBD1 (6 bases). The CDR3 has 12 residues. V was pared by 0 bases and J by 4 bases, with 6 bases between. Germline CDR1 and CDR2: GTSNPN and SVGIG (reference sequence). DNA of the CDR3: TGTGCCTGGAGTGTACAGGGCTATGGCTACACCTTC. It specifies CAWSVQGYGYTF. The full variable domain, completed using reference TRBV30 and TRBJ1-2, is SQTIHQWPATLVQPVGSPLSLECTVEGTSNPNLYWYRQAAGRGLQLLFYSVGIGQISSEVPQNLSASRPQDRQFILSSKKLLLSDSGFYLCAWSVQGYGYTFGSGTRLTVV.

The chain carries TRBV5-1 and TRBJ1-1; TRBD1 aligns across 7 bases. Germline loops: CDR1 SGHRS, CDR2 YFSETQ. Trimming took 0 bases from V and 3 from J; bases not matched to a gene: 11. The CDR3 contains 17 residues. CDR3 sequence (DNA): TGCGCCAGCAGCTTGGTGTTTTTACGACAGGGATACACTGAAGCTTTCTTT. Translating gives CASSLVFLRQGYTEAFF. Full variable domain (missing parts from reference TRBV5-1 and TRBJ1-1): KAGVTQTPRYLIKTRGQQVTLSCSPISGHRSVSWYQQTPGQGLQFLFEYFSETQRNKGNFPGRFSGRQFSNSRSEMNVSTLELGDSALYLCASSLVFLRQGYTEAFFGQGTRLTVV.

CDR3 loop: CSVGSQGYGYTF. The CDR3 DNA follows: TGCAGCGTTGGGTCGCAGGGCTATGGCTACACCTTC. This rearrangement joins TRBV29-1 to TRBJ1-2, with D possibly being TRBD1 (5 bases). Trimming took off 4 bases at V and 4 bases at J, with 10 bases between the two ends. The CDR3 sequence is 12 residues long. Germline loops: CDR1 SQVTM, CDR2 ANQGSEA. Filled out from reference TRBV29-1 and TRBJ1-2, the complete variable domain reads SAVISQKPSRDICQRGTSLTIQCQVDSQVTMMFWYRQQPGQSLTLIATANQGSEATYESGFVIDKFPISRPNLTFSTLTVSNMSPEDSSIYLCSVGSQGYGYTFGSGTRLTVV.

V and J are TRBV19 and TRBJ2-1, with 10 nucleotides matching TRBD2. After removal of 0 bases from V and 7 bases from J, the junction contained 6 bases not matched to a gene. The CDR3 has 16 residues. Germline V gene sequence: CDR1 LNHDA, CDR2 SQIVND (reference sequence). The CDR3 reads CASSIDFSGGMNEQFF. In DNA form, the CDR3 reads TGTGCCAGTAGTATAGATTTTAGCGGGGGGATGAATGAGCAGTTCTTC. The full variable domain, completed using reference TRBV19 and TRBJ2-1, is DGGITQSPKYLFRKEGQNVTLSCEQNLNHDAMYWYRQDPGQGLRLIYYSQIVNDFQKGDIAEGYSVSREKKESFPLTVTSAQKNPTAFYLCASSIDFSGGMNEQFFGPGTRLTVL.

The gene calls are TRBV9 and TRBJ1-3; D might be TRBD1 (5 bases). Trimming left V 0 bases short and J 9 bases short, with 16 bases between. Germline V gives CDR1 SGDLS, CDR2 YYNGEE. The CDR3 covers 15 residues. The CDR3, as DNA: TGTGCCAGCAGCGTAGAATCAGGGTTGGATGTCACCATATATTTT. This encodes CASSVESGLDVTIYF. Drawing the rest from reference TRBV9 and TRBJ1-3, the complete variable domain is DSGVTQTPKHLITATGQRVTLRCSPRSGDLSVYWYQQSLDQGLQFLIQYYNGEERAKGNILERFSAQQFPDLHSELNLSSLELGDSALYFCASSVESGLDVTIYFGEGSWLTVV.

The rearrangement uses TRBV4-3 and TRBJ2-2, with TRBD2 matching 16 bases. There are 21 residues in the CDR3. The V gene end was trimmed by 1 base and the J gene end by 2 bases; junction bases not matched to a gene: 10. Germline V gene data show CDR1 as LGHNA and CDR2 as YSLEER. The CDR3 coding sequence is TGCGCCAGCAGCCAAGTTCGACCGGGACTAGCGGGAGGGCACAACACCGGGGAGCTGTTTTTT. Protein: CASSQVRPGLAGGHNTGELFF.

The chain uses TRBV12-1 and TRBJ2-1; TRBD2, the D gene given by the table, was not confirmed from the DNA. TRBV12-1 is deemed a pseudogene. The CDR3 has 14 residues. Here the CDR3 DNA reads TGTGCCAGCAATTGGATTGCGGGGGACAATGAGCAGTTCTTC. This translates into CASNWIAGDNEQFF.

In its sample, this clone was seen a few times. This sequence joins TRBV5-4 and TRBJ1-2, with TRBD1 matching over 10 bases. The CDR3 runs 15 residues. In germline, CDR1 is SGHNT, CDR2 YYREEE (reference sequence). With V trimmed by 3 bases and J by 3 bases, 5 bases remained unmatched. The CDR3 is CASSSRTGGDYGYTF. In DNA form, the CDR3 reads TGTGCCAGCAGCTCTCGGACAGGGGGGGACTATGGCTACACCTTC.

This sequence joins TRBV6-2 or TRBV6-3 and TRBJ2-2; D is uncertain. V was trimmed by 4 bases and J by 4 bases, leaving 19 bases between them. The CDR3 covers 17 residues. The germline gives CDR1 MNHEY, CDR2 SVGEGT. CDR3 amino acids: CASSSLGPNLPTGELFF. The CDR3 DNA reads as TGTGCCAGCAGTTCCCTGGGCCCAAATCTCCCCACCGGGGAGCTGTTTTTT.

V is TRBV19 and J is TRBJ2-3, with a weak D call TRBD2 (6 bases). Per the germline V gene, CDR1 is LNHDA and CDR2 is SQIVND (reference sequence). The CDR3 has 16 amino acids. Trimming removed 3 bases at V and 4 bases at J, with 17 bases between. The CDR3 is CASSMIRGGAPDTQYF. The CDR3 DNA follows: TGTGCCAGTAGTATGATTCGGGGCGGGGCCCCAGATACGCAGTATTTT. The full variable domain, its missing parts supplied by reference TRBV19 and TRBJ2-3, is DGGITQSPKYLFRKEGQNVTLSCEQNLNHDAMYWYRQDPGQGLRLIYYSQIVNDFQKGDIAEGYSVSREKKESFPLTVTSAQKNPTAFYLCASSMIRGGAPDTQYFGPGTRLTVL.

The chain couples TRBV7-8 to TRBJ1-1; D is unresolved. The CDR3 has 12 residues. Germline lookup yields CDR1 SGHVS and CDR2 FQNEAQ. Trimming cost V 5 bases and J 7 bases, with 11 bases left between them. This CDR3 is CASSIPGYEAFF. CDR3 nucleotide sequence: TGTGCCAGCAGCATTCCGGGATATGAAGCTTTCTTT.